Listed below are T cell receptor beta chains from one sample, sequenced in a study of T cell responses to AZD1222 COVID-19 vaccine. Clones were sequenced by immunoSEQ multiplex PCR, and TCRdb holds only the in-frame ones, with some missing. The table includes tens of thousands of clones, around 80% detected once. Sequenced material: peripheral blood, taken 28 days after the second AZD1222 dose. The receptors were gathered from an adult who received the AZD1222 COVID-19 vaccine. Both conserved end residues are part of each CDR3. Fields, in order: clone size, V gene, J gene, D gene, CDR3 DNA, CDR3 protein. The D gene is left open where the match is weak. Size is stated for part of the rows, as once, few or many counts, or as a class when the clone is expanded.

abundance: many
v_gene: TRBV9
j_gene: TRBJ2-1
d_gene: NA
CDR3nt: TGTGCCAGCAGCTTCCTTGGGGGGACTTCCTACAATGAGCAGTTCTTC
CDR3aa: CASSFLGGTSYNEQFF

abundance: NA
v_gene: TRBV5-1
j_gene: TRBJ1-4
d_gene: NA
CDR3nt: TGCGCCAGCAGTCAAGAGGGTTGGTCGGAAACTAATGAAAAACTGTTTTTT
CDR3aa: CASSQEGWSETNEKLFF

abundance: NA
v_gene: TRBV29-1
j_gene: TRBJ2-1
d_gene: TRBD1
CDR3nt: TGCAGCGTTGGGGTTACAGGGGGCAATGAGCAGTTCTTC
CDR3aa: CSVGVTGGNEQFF

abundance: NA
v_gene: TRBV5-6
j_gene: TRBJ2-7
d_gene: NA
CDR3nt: TGTGCCAGCAGCTTTACAGGGACCGAGCAGTACTTC
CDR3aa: CASSFTGTEQYF

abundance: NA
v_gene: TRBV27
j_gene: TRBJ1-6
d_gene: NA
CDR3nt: TGTGCCAGCAGTTTATTATCCTCACCCCTCCACTTT
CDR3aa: CASSLLSSPLHF

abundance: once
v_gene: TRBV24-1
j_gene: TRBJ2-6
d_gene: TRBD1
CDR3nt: TGTGCCACCAGTTCCGGACAGGCAGACCCTGGGGCCAACGTCCTGACTTTC
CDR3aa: CATSSGQADPGANVLTF

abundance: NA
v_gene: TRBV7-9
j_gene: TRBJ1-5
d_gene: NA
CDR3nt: TGTGCCAGCAGTGGAAGAGGTCAGCCCCAGCATTTT
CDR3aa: CASSGRGQPQHF

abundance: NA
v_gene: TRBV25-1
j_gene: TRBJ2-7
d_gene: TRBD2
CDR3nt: TGTGCCAGCACGTCTAGCGGGAGTCGGGAGCAGTACTTC
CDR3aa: CASTSSGSREQYF

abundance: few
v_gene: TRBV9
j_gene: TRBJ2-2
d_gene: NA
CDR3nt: TGTGCCAGCAGCTCGATCACCGGGGAGCTGTTTTTT
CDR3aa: CASSSITGELFF

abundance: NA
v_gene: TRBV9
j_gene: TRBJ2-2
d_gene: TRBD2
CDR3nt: TGTGCCAGTCCCAAAAACAGTGTCATACCCGGACTAGCGGGGTCAAACACCGGGGAGCTGTTTTTT
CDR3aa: CASPKNSVIPGLAGSNTGELFF

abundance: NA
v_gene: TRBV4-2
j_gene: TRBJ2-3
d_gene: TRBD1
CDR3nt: TGTGCCAGCAGTCCGGACAGGGGGCTCGCAGATACGCAGTATTTT
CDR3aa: CASSPDRGLADTQYF

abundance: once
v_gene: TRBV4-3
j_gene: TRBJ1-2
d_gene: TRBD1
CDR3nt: TGCGCCAGCAGCCAAGAATTAAGGACAGGGAGCTACACCTTC
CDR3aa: CASSQELRTGSYTF

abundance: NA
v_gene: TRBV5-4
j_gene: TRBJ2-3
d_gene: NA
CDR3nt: TGTGCCAGCAGCTTGGCGGGCACAGATACGCAGTATTTT
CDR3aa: CASSLAGTDTQYF

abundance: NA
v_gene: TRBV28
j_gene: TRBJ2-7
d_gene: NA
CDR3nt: TGTGCCAGCGGCGGAAGCTACGAGCAGTACTTC
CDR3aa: CASGGSYEQYF

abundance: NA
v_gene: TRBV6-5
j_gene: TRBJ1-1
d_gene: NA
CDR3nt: TGTGCCAGCAGTTACTCCTCTGAAGCTTTCTTT
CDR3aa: CASSYSSEAFF

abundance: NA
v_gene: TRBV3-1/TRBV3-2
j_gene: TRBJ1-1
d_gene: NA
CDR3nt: TGTGCCAGCAGCCCCTCTCAGGGTTCCACTGAAGCTTTCTTT
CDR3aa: CASSPSQGSTEAFF

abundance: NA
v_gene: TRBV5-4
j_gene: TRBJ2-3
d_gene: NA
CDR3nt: TGTGCCAGCAGCACCGTATCGGGACCCACAGATACGCAGTATTTT
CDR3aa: CASSTVSGPTDTQYF

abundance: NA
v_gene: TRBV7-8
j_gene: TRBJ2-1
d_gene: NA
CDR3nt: TGTGCCAGCAGCCCCTCAGGGATGCAGTTCTTC
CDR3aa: CASSPSGMQFF

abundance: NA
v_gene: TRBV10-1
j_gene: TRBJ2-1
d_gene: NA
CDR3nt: TGCGCCAGCAGCTCCGGTAGCAATGAGCAGTTCTTC
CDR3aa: CASSSGSNEQFF

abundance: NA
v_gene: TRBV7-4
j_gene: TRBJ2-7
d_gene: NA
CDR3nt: TGTGCCAGCAGCCCAGAGCTGGGGTACGAGCAGTACTTC
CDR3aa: CASSPELGYEQYF

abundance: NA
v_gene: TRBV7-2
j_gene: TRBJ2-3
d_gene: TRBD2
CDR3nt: TGTGCCAGCAGCTTATCTCCTAGCGGGGTCGCAGATACGCAGTATTTT
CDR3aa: CASSLSPSGVADTQYF

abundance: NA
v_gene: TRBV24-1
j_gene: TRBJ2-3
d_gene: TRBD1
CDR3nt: TGTGCCACTTCCCCGGGACAGGGCCCCACAGATACGCAGTATTTT
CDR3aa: CATSPGQGPTDTQYF

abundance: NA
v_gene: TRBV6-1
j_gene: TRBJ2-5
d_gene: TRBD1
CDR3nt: TGTGCCAGCAGTGATGCCACAGGGGGAGGTGAGACCCAGTACTTC
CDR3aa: CASSDATGGGETQYF

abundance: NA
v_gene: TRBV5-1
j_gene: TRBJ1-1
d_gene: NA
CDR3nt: TGCGCCAGCAGCTTACCAGGCTCGAACACTGAAGCTTTCTTT
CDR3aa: CASSLPGSNTEAFF

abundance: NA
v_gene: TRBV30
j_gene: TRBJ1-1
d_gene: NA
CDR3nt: TGTGCCTGGAGGAGGACAGCGAACACTGAAGCTTTCTTT
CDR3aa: CAWRRTANTEAFF

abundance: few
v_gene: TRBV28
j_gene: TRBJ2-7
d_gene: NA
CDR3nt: TGTGCCAGCGGGCGGGACGACTACGAGCAGTACTTC
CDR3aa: CASGRDDYEQYF

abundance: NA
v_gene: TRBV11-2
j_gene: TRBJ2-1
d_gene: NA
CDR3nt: TGTGCCAGCAGCCCGGTTGTTAGTGTGAGTGAGCAGTTCTTC
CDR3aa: CASSPVVSVSEQFF

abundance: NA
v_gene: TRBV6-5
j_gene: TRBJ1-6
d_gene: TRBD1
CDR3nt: TGTGCCAGCAGGCCGGGACAGACCGAATCCCTCCACTTT
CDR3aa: CASRPGQTESLHF

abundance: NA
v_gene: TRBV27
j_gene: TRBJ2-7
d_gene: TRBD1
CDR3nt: TGTGCCAGCAGTTTATCCGGGACAGGGGTCTACGAGCAGTACTTC
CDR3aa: CASSLSGTGVYEQYF

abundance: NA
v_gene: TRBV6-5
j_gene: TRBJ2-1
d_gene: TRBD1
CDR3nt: TGTGCCAGCAGCACCGGGACAGGGGATATTGAGCAGTTCTTC
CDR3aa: CASSTGTGDIEQFF

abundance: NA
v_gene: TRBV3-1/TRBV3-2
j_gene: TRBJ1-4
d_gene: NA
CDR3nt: TGTGCCAGCAGTTGGTCTGGGGTTGCTGAAAAACTGTTTTTT
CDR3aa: CASSWSGVAEKLFF

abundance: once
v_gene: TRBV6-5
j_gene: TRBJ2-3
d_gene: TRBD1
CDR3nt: TGTGCCAGCAGCCCAGGACAGGGTGGCACAGATACGCAGTATTTT
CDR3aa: CASSPGQGGTDTQYF

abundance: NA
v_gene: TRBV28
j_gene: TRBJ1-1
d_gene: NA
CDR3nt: TGTGCCAGCAGTTTAACCGCGTCAATAAACACTGAAGCTTTCTTT
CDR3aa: CASSLTASINTEAFF